The rows below give T cell receptor beta chains drawn from one sample of a study of T cell changes during pregnancy in multiple sclerosis. This table comes from immunoSEQ multiplex PCR, and its TCRdb copy is limited to in-frame clones, with some not included. The sample holds 45,000 or so clones, roughly 95% seen once. Here the sequenced sample was peripheral blood, taken in the second trimester of pregnancy. The receptor set was obtained from a female donor with multiple sclerosis, enrolled in a pregnancy study. Both conserved end residues are part of each CDR3. The order of the fields is D gene, clone size, J gene, CDR3 length, V gene, CDR3 protein, CDR3 DNA. The D gene is left open where the match is weak. Rows give clone size only sometimes, using once, few, many, or a class for an expanded clone.

-	once	TRBJ1-2	16	TRBV9	CASSVESTAITGGYTF	TGTGCCAGCAGCGTAGAAAGCACGGCCATCACGGGGGGCTACACCTTC
-	-	TRBJ2-5	17	TRBV11-2	CASSSTQSTPSRGTQYF	TGTGCCAGCAGCTCTACGCAGAGTACCCCCTCCCGGGGGACCCAGTACTTC
TRBD1	-	TRBJ2-6	17	TRBV4-3	CASSQHRQGTGANVLTF	TGCGCCAGCAGCCAACACCGACAGGGGACTGGGGCCAACGTCCTGACTTTC
-	few	TRBJ1-1	14	TRBV7-2	CASSNIQVNTEAFF	TGTGCCAGCAGCAATATACAGGTGAACACTGAAGCTTTCTTT
-	-	TRBJ2-3	14	TRBV7-3	CASSVGSSTDTQYF	TGTGCCAGCAGCGTTGGTAGCAGCACAGATACGCAGTATTTT
-	-	TRBJ1-2	15	TRBV9	CASSLGGGANYGYTF	TGTGCCAGCAGCTTAGGGGGGGGCGCGAACTATGGCTACACCTTC
-	once	TRBJ2-7	16	TRBV4-1	CASSHRVTGLAYEQYF	TGCGCCAGCAGCCATCGCGTCACGGGGTTGGCCTACGAGCAGTACTTC
-	-	TRBJ2-3	15	TRBV7-9	CASSLAQRTTDTQYF	TGTGCCAGCAGCTTAGCGCAGCGGACCACAGATACGCAGTATTTT
-	-	TRBJ1-3	17	TRBV5-1	CASSPRGEFSSGNTIYF	TGCGCCAGCAGCCCGCGTGGGGAGTTCTCCTCTGGAAACACCATATATTTT
-	-	TRBJ2-5	13	TRBV7-6	CASAMGGKETQYF	TGTGCCAGCGCTATGGGGGGAAAAGAGACCCAGTACTTC
TRBD1	-	TRBJ1-1	14	TRBV29-1	CSVEALGQGTEAFF	TGCAGCGTTGAAGCGCTGGGACAGGGAACTGAAGCTTTCTTT
-	-	TRBJ2-7	13	TRBV28	CASSFRVPYEQYF	TGTGCCAGCAGTTTCAGGGTTCCCTACGAGCAGTACTTC
-	-	TRBJ2-1	13	TRBV28	CASSGDSYNEQFF	TGTGCCAGTTCGGGTGATTCCTACAATGAGCAGTTCTTC
TRBD2	-	TRBJ2-7	14	TRBV19	CASSSSGGRDEQYF	TGTGCCAGTAGTTCTTCGGGAGGGAGGGACGAGCAGTACTTC
-	-	TRBJ1-5	14	TRBV4-2	CASSQDLSNQPQHF	TGTGCCAGCAGCCAAGACCTTAGCAATCAGCCCCAGCATTTT
-	-	TRBJ2-1	15	TRBV15	CATCKTGGSRNEQFF	TGTGCCACCTGCAAGACAGGCGGGAGCAGGAATGAGCAGTTCTTC